One sample yielded the 8 T cell receptor beta chains listed below, sequenced in a study of cytotoxic CD8 clonotypes in ibrutinib-treated CLL. Measured with immunoSEQ multiplex PCR; TCRdb has only the in-frame clones, and not every one. The table includes around 25,000 clones, around 69% detected once. This sample comprised PBMCs, obtained at disease progression, from a patient treated with ibrutinib. These receptors were taken from a human donor with chronic lymphocytic leukemia.

This clone appeared a few times. This sequence joins TRBV19 and TRBJ1-5, with TRBD1 matching 9 bases. Germline values: CDR1 LNHDA, CDR2 SQIVND (reference sequence). With V trimmed by 1 base and J by 2 bases, 6 bases remained unmatched. The CDR3 is 17 amino acids. This chain's CDR3 is CASSIVTGGVGNQPQHF. CDR3 coding DNA: TGTGCCAGTAGTATAGTGACAGGGGGAGTTGGCAATCAGCCCCAGCATTTT.

The chain has TRBV9 and TRBJ1-5; D is unresolved. V gave up 0 bases and J gave up 2 bases, with 9 bases separating them. The CDR3 contains 15 residues. The germline V gene has CDR1 SGDLS and CDR2 YYNGEE. The CDR3 DNA reads TGTGCCAGCAGCGTAGACGGGAAAGGCAATCAGCCCCAGCATTTT. This sequence encodes CASSVDGKGNQPQHF.

The chain is built from TRBV23-1 and TRBJ2-5; TRBD1 is a possible D gene (6 bases). TRBV23-1 is an ORF for which the function is uncertain. There are 16 residues in the CDR3. Trimming removed 1 base at V and 1 base at J, with 13 bases between. The CDR3 coding sequence is TGCGCCAGCAGTCAATTCAGGGGTAGGGGCCAAGAGACCCAGTACTTC. Amino acid sequence: CASSQFRGRGQETQYF.

This clone occurred a few times. The chain recombines TRBV27 with TRBJ1-4; possible D gene TRBD1, 5 bases. Germline V gene lookup returns CDR1 MNHEY and CDR2 SMNVEV (reference sequence). Trimming removed 6 bases from V and 6 bases from J, with 14 bases in between. The CDR3 is made up of 14 amino acids. The CDR3 DNA is TGTGCCAGCAGCCGACTCGAAGGGGATGAAAAACTGTTTTTT. Translating gives CASSRLEGDEKLFF. The variable domain in full, with the rest retrieved from reference TRBV27 and TRBJ1-4, is EAQVTQNPRYLITVTGKKLTVTCSQNMNHEYMSWYRQDPGLGLRQIYYSMNVEVTDKGDVPEGYKVSRKEKRNFPLILESPSPNQTSLYFCASSRLEGDEKLFFGSGTQLSVL.

This clone is large by share. The gene calls are TRBV19 and TRBJ2-1, with 15 bases lining up with TRBD2. V lost 8 bases, J lost 13 bases, and 6 bases stayed unmatched. The CDR3 is 13 residues long. Looked up from germline, CDR1 is LNHDA and CDR2 is SQIVND (reference sequence). The CDR3 spells CASGLAGGPLQFF. The CDR3 region has the DNA TGTGCCAGTGGACTAGCGGGGGGGCCGCTCCAGTTCTTC.

The chain is built from TRBV5-1 and TRBJ2-3, with a possible D match to TRBD2 (5 bases). Germline CDR1 SGHRS, CDR2 YFSETQ. This CDR3 has 14 amino acids. Trimming left V 3 bases short and J 6 bases short, with 14 bases between. The CDR3 DNA is TGCGCCAGCAGCTCTCAGCGGCTTTCGGATACGCAGTATTTT. Translation gives CASSSQRLSDTQYF.

This clone has only a few counts. This chain connects TRBV7-9 to TRBJ1-1, with D unresolved. Germline lookup yields CDR1 SEHNR and CDR2 FQNEAQ (reference sequence). Between the trimmed V and J ends, which lost 1 base and 2 bases, there was a span of 8 bases. This CDR3 contains 14 residues. DNA for the CDR3: TGTGCCAGCAGCTTAGGCACAAGCAACACTGAAGCTTTCTTT. The encoded protein is CASSLGTSNTEAFF.

The CDR3 loop is CASSYRDTSNYGYTF. The CDR3 DNA sequence: TGTGCCAGCAGTTACCGGGACACCTCTAACTATGGCTACACCTTC. The chain employs TRBV6-5 and TRBJ1-2, with D possibly being TRBD1 (6 bases). CDR1 and CDR2 (germline): MNHEY, SVGAGI. This CDR3 has 15 amino acids. The V end was cut by 2 bases, the J end by 0 bases, with 10 bases between.